Listed below are T cell receptor beta chains from one sample, sequenced in a study of identical twins. TCRdb re-analysed the 5' RACE reads in MiXCR, keeping a single row per CDR3 protein. The sample lists a few hundred thousand distinct CDR3 sequences; about an eighth were seen once. Another study also made use of these data, one on yellow fever vaccine responses in identical twins.

Sequencing used memory (CD45RO+) T cells sorted from blood. These receptors were taken from a woman in her late teens or twenties in good health. Each CDR3 is given with its conserved first and last residue. D genes are given only for firm matches. Clone size is given for some rows only: seen once, a few or many times, or a class if the clone is expanded.

.	TRBJ2-7	17	TRBV6-2/TRBV6-3	few	TGTGCCAGCAGTTACCCACTTGACTCCCAGGGCCCCTACGAGCAGTACTTC	CASSYPLDSQGPYEQYF
.	TRBJ2-7	12	TRBV5-6	.	TGTGCCAGCAGCTTTGGGGATTACGAGCAGTACTTC	CASSFGDYEQYF
TRBD2	TRBJ2-1	14	TRBV28	.	TGTGTAGCAGAATCGGGGGGGCCAGGCAATGAGCAGTTCTTC	CVAESGGPGNEQFF
TRBD1	TRBJ2-7	14	TRBV7-2	many	TGTGCCAGCAGCGGGGGGACAGGGAGCTACGAGCAGTACTTC	CASSGGTGSYEQYF
.	TRBJ1-1	14	TRBV12-3/TRBV12-4	.	TGTGCCAGCAGTTTTTTGGGCCCGAACACTGAAGCTTTCTTT	CASSFLGPNTEAFF
.	TRBJ1-5	18	TRBV6-2/TRBV6-3	once	TGTGCCAGCTGGACCCCGCGATCACCCCCGGGGCGGTATCAGCCCCAGCATTTT	CASWTPRSPPGRYQPQHF
TRBD1	TRBJ2-1	15	TRBV2	.	TGTGCCAGCAGGGGGACAGGGATGCCCGGAGATGAGCAGTTCTTC	CASRGTGMPGDEQFF
.	TRBJ2-2	13	TRBV20-1	few	TGCAGTGCTTCGACTAGGGACACCGGGGAGCTGTTTTTT	CSASTRDTGELFF
.	TRBJ2-7	14	TRBV12-3/TRBV12-4	.	TGTGCCAGCAGTTTTAGGGGCAGAACCTACGAGCAGTACTTC	CASSFRGRTYEQYF
.	TRBJ2-3	15	TRBV4-3	many	TGCGCCAGCAGCCAAGGGGACTTCGGCACAGATACGCAGTATTTT	CASSQGDFGTDTQYF
.	TRBJ2-7	14	TRBV27	few	TGTGCCAGCAGTTTAAGGCGGGGCTTGGGGGAGCAGTACTTC	CASSLRRGLGEQYF
.	TRBJ2-3	14	TRBV9	.	TGTGCCAGCAGCGTAGGAGTAAGCACAGATACGCAGTATTTT	CASSVGVSTDTQYF
TRBD1	TRBJ1-1	14	TRBV12-3/TRBV12-4	few	TGTGCCAGCAGTTATTCAGGGGGAGGTTCTGAAGCTTTCTTT	CASSYSGGGSEAFF
.	TRBJ1-6	12	TRBV27	.	TGTGCCAGCAGGGTACCGGGTGGCACCCTCCACTTT	CASRVPGGTLHF
TRBD1	TRBJ2-1	14	TRBV2	.	TGTGCCAGCAGTGACAGGACAGGGTCGGATGAGCAGTTCTTC	CASSDRTGSDEQFF
.	TRBJ2-2	15	TRBV5-8	few	TGTGCCAGCGTCCGAGGGACATTGAACACCGGGGAGCTGTTTTTT	CASVRGTLNTGELFF
TRBD2	TRBJ2-5	15	TRBV7-9	few	TGTGCCAGCAGCGCTCAAGCGGGGGGGCGCGAGACCCAGTACTTC	CASSAQAGGRETQYF
TRBD2	TRBJ2-1	16	TRBV5-1	.	TGCGCCAGCAGCTACGGTTCGGGAGGTGGGTCCAATGAGCAGTTCTTC	CASSYGSGGGSNEQFF